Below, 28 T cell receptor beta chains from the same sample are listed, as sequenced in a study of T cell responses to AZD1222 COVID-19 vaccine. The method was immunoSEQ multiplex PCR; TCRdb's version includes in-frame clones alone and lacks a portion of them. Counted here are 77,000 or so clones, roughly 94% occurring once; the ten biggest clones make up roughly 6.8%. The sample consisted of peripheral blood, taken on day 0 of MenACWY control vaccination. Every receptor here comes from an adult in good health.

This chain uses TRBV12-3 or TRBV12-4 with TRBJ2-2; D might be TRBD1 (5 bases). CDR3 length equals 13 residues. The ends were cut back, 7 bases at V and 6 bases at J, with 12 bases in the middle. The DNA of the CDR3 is TGTGCCAGCACCGTGGGGCTTTCCGGGGAGCTGTTTTTT. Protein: CASTVGLSGELFF.

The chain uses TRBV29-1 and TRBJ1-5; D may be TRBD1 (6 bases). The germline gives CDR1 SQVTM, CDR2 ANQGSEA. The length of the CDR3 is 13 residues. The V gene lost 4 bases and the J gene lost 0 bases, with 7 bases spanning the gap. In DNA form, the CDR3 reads TGCAGCGTTGGGACAGATAGCAATCAGCCCCAGCATTTT. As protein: CSVGTDSNQPQHF.

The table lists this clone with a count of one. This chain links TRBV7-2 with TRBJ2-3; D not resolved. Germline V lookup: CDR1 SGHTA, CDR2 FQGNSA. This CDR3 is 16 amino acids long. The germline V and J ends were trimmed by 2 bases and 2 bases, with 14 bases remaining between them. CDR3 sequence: CASSLSGVGFTDTQYF. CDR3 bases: TGTGCCAGCAGCTTATCAGGAGTGGGGTTCACAGATACGCAGTATTTT.

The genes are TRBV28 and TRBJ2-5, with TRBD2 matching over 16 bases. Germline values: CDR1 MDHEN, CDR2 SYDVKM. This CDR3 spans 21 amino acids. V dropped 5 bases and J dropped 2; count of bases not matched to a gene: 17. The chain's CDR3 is CASSTQGLAGGVPHRQETQYF. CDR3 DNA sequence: TGTGCCAGCAGTACCCAGGGACTAGCGGGGGGGGTACCACATCGGCAAGAGACCCAGTACTTC. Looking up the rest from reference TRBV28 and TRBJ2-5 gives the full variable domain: DVKVTQSSRYLVKRTGEKVFLECVQDMDHENMFWYRQDPGLGLRLIYFSYDVKMKEKGDIPEGYSVSREKKERFSLILESASTNQTSMYLCASSTQGLAGGVPHRQETQYFGPGTRLLVL.

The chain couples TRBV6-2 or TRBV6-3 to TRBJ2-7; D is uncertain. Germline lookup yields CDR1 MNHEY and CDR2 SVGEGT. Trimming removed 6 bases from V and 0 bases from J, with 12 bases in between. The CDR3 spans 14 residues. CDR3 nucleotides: TGTGCCAGCAGCGGAGACTTACACTCCTACGAGCAGTACTTC. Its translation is CASSGDLHSYEQYF.

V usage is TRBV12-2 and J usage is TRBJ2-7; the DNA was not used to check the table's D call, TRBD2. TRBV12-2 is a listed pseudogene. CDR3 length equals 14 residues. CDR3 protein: CASRLPIRAYEQYF. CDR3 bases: TGTGCAAGTCGCTTACCGATTAGAGCCTACGAGCAGTACTTC.

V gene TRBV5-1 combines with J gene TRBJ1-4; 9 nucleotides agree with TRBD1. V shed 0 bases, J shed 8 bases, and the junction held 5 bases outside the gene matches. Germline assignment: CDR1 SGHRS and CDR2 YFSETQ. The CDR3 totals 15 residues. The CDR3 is CASSLDTGGFEKLFF. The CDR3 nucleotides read TGCGCCAGCAGCTTGGATACAGGGGGCTTCGAAAAACTGTTTTTT.

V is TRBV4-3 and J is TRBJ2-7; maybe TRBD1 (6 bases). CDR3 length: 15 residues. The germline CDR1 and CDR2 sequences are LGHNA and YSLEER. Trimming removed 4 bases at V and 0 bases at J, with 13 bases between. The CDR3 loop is CASSLETGSSYEQYF. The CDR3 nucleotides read TGCGCCAGCAGCCTCGAAACAGGGAGCTCCTACGAGCAGTACTTC.

DNA of the CDR3: TGTGCCAGCAGCTTAGACGGGGTCACAGGGCGGTACGAGCAGTACTTC. Encoded protein: CASSLDGVTGRYEQYF. The chain recombines TRBV7-3 with TRBJ2-7; a possible D gene is TRBD1 (6 bases). Germline CDR1 is SGHTA and CDR2 is FQGTGA. V lost 2 bases to trimming and J lost 4 bases, with 18 bases between them. The CDR3 totals 16 residues. Drawing the rest from reference TRBV7-3 and TRBJ2-7, the complete variable domain is GAGVSQTPSNKVTEKGKYVELRCDPISGHTALYWYRQSLGQGPEFLIYFQGTGAADDSGLPNDRFFAVRPEGSVSTLKIQRTERGDSAVYLCASSLDGVTGRYEQYFGPGTRLTVT.

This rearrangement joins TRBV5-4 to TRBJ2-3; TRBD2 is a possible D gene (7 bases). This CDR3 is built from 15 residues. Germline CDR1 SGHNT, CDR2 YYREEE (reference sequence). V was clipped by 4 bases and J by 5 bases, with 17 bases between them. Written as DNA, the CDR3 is TGTGCCAGCAGCAAGGGGGGGAAGGATGTAGATACGCAGTATTTT. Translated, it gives CASSKGGKDVDTQYF.

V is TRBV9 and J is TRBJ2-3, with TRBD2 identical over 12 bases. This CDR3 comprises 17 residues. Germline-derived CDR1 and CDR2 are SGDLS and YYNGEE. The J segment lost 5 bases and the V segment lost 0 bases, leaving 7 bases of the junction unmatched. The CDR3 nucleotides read TGTGCCAGCAGCGTAGACCTAGCGGGAGGGCCACTAGATACGCAGTATTTT. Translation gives CASSVDLAGGPLDTQYF.

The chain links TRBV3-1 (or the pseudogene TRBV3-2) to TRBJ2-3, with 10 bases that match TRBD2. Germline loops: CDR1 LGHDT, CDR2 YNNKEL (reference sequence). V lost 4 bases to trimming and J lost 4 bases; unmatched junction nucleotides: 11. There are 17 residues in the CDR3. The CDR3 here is CASSPYGLAGVPDTQYF. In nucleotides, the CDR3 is TGTGCCAGCAGCCCATATGGTCTAGCGGGAGTTCCAGATACGCAGTATTTT.

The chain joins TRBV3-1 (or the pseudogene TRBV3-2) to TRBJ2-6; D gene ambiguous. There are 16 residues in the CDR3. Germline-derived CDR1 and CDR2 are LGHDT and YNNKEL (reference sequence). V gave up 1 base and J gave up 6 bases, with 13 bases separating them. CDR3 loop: CASSQVISVSANVLTF. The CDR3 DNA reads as TGTGCCAGCAGCCAAGTAATTTCTGTTTCGGCCAACGTCCTGACTTTC.

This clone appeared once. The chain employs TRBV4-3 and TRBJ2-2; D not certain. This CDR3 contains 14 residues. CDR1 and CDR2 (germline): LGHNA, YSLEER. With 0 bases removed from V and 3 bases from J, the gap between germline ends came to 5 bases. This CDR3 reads CASSQDTYTGELFF. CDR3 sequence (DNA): TGCGCCAGCAGCCAAGATACCTACACCGGGGAGCTGTTTTTT.

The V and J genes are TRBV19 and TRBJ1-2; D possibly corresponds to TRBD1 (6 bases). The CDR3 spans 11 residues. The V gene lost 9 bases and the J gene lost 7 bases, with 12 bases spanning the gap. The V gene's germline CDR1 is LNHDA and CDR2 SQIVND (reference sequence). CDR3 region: CASQGGIGYTF. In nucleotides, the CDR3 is TGTGCCAGCCAAGGGGGAATTGGCTACACCTTC. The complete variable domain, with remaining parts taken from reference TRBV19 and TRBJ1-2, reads DGGITQSPKYLFRKEGQNVTLSCEQNLNHDAMYWYRQDPGQGLRLIYYSQIVNDFQKGDIAEGYSVSREKKESFPLTVTSAQKNPTAFYLCASQGGIGYTFGSGTRLTVV.

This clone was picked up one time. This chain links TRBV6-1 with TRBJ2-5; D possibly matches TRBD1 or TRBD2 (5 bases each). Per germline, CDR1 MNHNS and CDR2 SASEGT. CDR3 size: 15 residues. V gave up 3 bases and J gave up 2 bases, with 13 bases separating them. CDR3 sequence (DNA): TGTGCCAGCAGTGATTCCCCGGGACCACAAGAGACCCAGTACTTC. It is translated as CASSDSPGPQETQYF.

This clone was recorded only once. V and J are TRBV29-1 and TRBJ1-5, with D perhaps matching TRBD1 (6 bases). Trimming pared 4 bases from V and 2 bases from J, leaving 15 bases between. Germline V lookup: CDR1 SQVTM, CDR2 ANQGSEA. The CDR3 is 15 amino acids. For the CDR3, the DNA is TGCAGCGTTGTAGCGGCGGGGGGCGGCAATCAGCCCCAGCATTTT. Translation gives CSVVAAGGGNQPQHF.

The CDR3 region has the DNA TGCGCCAGCAGCTTAAGACCCCCGGGAGGCTACGAGCAGTACTTC. Its translation is CASSLRPPGGYEQYF. This chain links TRBV5-1 with TRBJ2-7; 7 bases are shared with TRBD2. Germline values: CDR1 SGHRS, CDR2 YFSETQ. This CDR3 spans 15 amino acids. Trimming cost V 2 bases and J 3 bases; bases outside gene matches: 8.

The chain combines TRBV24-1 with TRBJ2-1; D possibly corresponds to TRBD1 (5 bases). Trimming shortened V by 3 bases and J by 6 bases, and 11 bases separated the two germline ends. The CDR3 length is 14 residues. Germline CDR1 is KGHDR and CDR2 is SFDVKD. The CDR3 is CATSDTGFSNEQFF. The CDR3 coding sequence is TGTGCCACCAGTGATACAGGCTTTTCCAATGAGCAGTTCTTC.

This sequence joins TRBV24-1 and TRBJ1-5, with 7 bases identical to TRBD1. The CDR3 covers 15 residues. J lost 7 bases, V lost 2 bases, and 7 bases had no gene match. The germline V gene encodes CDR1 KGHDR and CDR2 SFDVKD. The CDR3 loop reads CATSDSRQGVQPQHF. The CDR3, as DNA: TGTGCCACCAGTGATTCCAGACAGGGCGTACAGCCCCAGCATTTT.

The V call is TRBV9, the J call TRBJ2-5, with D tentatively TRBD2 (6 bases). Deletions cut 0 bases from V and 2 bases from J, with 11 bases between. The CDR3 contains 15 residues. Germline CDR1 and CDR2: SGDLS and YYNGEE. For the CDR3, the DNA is TGTGCCAGCAGCGTAGTGAGTAGCGGACAAGAGACCCAGTACTTC. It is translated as CASSVVSSGQETQYF.

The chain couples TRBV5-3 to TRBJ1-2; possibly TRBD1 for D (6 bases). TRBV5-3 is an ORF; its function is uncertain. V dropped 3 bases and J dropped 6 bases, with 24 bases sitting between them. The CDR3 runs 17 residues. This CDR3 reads CARSSKENRVLGNGYTF. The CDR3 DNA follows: TGTGCCAGAAGCTCGAAAGAGAACAGGGTTTTGGGGAATGGCTACACCTTC.

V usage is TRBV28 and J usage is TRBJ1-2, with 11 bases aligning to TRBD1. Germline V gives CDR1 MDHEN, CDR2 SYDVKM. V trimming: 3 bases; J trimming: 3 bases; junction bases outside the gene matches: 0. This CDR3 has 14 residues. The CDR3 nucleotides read TGTGCCAGCAGTTTGGGACAGGGGGACTATGGCTACACCTTC. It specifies CASSLGQGDYGYTF.

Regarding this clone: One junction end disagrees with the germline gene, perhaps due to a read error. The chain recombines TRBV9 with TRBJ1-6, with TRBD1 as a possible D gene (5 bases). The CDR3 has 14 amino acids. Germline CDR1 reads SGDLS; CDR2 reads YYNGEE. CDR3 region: CASSATTDNSPLHF. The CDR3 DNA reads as TGTGCCAGCAGCGCAACGACAGATAACTCACCCCTCCACTTT. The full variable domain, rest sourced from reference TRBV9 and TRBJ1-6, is DSGVTQTPKHLITATGQRVTLRCSPRSGDLSVYWYQQSLDQGLQFLIQYYNGEERAKGNILERFSAQQFPDLHSELNLSSLELGDSALYFCASSATTDNSPLHFGNGTRLTVT.

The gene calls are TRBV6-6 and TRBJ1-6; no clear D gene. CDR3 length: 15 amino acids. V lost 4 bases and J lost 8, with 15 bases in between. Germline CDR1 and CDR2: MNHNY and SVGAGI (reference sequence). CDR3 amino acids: CASSSIGSSDSPLHF. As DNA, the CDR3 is TGTGCCAGCAGTTCAATCGGGAGTTCGGATTCACCCCTCCACTTT.

CDR3 in amino acids: CASSPDHRGRYTEAFF. The DNA of the CDR3 is TGTGCCAGTAGTCCAGATCACAGGGGGCGTTACACTGAAGCTTTCTTT. This chain connects TRBV19 to TRBJ1-1; 9 bases are shared with TRBD1. This CDR3 is built from 16 residues. Germline trimming cut 5 bases from V and 3 bases from J; bases unmatched to any gene: 10. The V gene's germline CDR1 is LNHDA and CDR2 SQIVND (reference sequence).

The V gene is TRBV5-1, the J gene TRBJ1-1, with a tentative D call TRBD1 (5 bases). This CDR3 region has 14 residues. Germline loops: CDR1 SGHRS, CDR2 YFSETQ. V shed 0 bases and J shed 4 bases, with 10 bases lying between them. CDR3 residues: CASSLGGIGTEAFF. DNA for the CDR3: TGCGCCAGCAGCTTGGGGGGGATTGGCACTGAAGCTTTCTTT.

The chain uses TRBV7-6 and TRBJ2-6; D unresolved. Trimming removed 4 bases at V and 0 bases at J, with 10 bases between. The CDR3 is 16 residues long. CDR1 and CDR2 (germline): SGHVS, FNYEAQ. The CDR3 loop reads CASSSGQSSGANVLTF. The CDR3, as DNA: TGTGCCAGCAGCTCCGGTCAGAGCTCTGGGGCCAACGTCCTGACTTTC. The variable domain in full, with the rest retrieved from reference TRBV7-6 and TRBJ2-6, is GAGVSQSPRYKVTKRGQDVALRCDPISGHVSLYWYRQALGQGPEFLTYFNYEAQQDKSGLPNDRFSAERPEGSISTLTIQRTEQRDSAMYRCASSSGQSSGANVLTFGAGSRLTVL.